These T cell receptor beta chains were read from a single sample in a study of T cell repertoires in cytomegalovirus infection. A single record per CDR3 protein comes from TCRdb applying MiXCR to the reads. The sample includes about 440,000 distinct CDR3 sequences, roughly 31% seen only once; the top ten take 12% to 15%. Input material: PBMCs. These receptors were collected from a human donor in good health (CMV status not recorded). Some clones in this sample may be carry-over from other donors' samples. Each CDR3 is given with its conserved first and last residue.

TRBV15	TRBJ1-4	CATSCRDSNQRDGKLFF
TRBV6-1	TRBJ2-7	CASSEGHRTYEQYF
TRBV24-1	TRBJ2-7	CATSERGGVDEQYF
TRBV3-1	TRBJ1-1	CASSQVGITEAFF
TRBV7-2	TRBJ2-7	CASSLGTAFSSYEQYF
TRBV29-1	TRBJ1-1	CSVRGWGVFF
TRBV6-2/TRBV6-3	TRBJ2-5	CASSRPLAGGQETQYF
TRBV12-3/TRBV12-4	TRBJ2-5	CASSLWTVAETQYF
TRBV12-3/TRBV12-4	TRBJ2-3	CASSSTLGLAGATDTQYF
TRBV7-2	TRBJ2-2	CASSYRGGELFF
TRBV6-1	TRBJ1-4	CASSEGGGVGDEKLFF
TRBV20-1	TRBJ2-1	CSARAYPGQTVYNEQFF
TRBV28	TRBJ2-7	CASSSRSGSGTYEQYF
TRBV7-6	TRBJ2-5	CASSSSGGVYRSRQETQYF
TRBV25-1	TRBJ1-5	CASSFKGETQPQHF
TRBV9	TRBJ2-5	CASSPGGSGKYQETQYF
TRBV3-1	TRBJ2-3	CASSHRTSGTDTQYF
TRBV7-6	TRBJ1-2	CASSFTGDGYTF
TRBV27	TRBJ1-1	CASRRDRGDEAFF
TRBV6-6	TRBJ2-5	CASSSITGGGETQYF
TRBV2	TRBJ1-4	CASSDSRDNEKLFF
TRBV6-1	TRBJ2-5	CARIRDRGAETQYF
TRBV15	TRBJ1-1	CATSRGGVTTEAFF
TRBV7-8	TRBJ1-6	CASSTGTHNSPLHF
TRBV7-2	TRBJ2-7	CASSPQGEQYF
TRBV12-3/TRBV12-4	TRBJ1-2	CASSPRGGNDGYTF
TRBV11-2	TRBJ2-2	CASTLGGGTNTGELFF
TRBV4-1	TRBJ2-7	CASSQEGEAIYEQYF
TRBV6-1	TRBJ2-5	CASSPLYGAQETQYF
TRBV28	TRBJ2-2	CASSLSPTRGPPPGELFF
TRBV6-1	TRBJ2-3	CASSGQDWWDTQYF
TRBV24-1	TRBJ2-3	CATRDQSSDTQYF
TRBV7-2	TRBJ2-7	CASSPGPSYERYF
TRBV7-4	TRBJ2-3	CASSLAPGLAGRDTQYF
TRBV2	TRBJ1-1	CASSEEGNTEAFF
TRBV5-1	TRBJ1-6	CASSPDRENSPLHF
TRBV7-8	TRBJ1-1	CASSLERGTGDLLNTEAFF
TRBV20-1	TRBJ1-5	CSASDAGSGNQPQHF
TRBV7-9	TRBJ1-5	CASSLVGDHQPQHF
TRBV6-5	TRBJ2-2	CASSYSNLPGTGELFF
TRBV4-1	TRBJ1-4	CASSPEQGSNEKLFF
TRBV4-1	TRBJ1-1	CASSQDRGGLAFF
TRBV12-3/TRBV12-4	TRBJ1-5	CASSFTSNQPQHF
TRBV19	TRBJ2-3	CASSSNSGGTDTQYF
TRBV5-6	TRBJ2-1	CASGGTPYNEQFF
TRBV6-2/TRBV6-3	TRBJ1-6	CASTSVGTDYNSPLHF
TRBV27	TRBJ2-3	CASSPRGLAGVQGSQYF
TRBV20-1	TRBJ2-7	CSAASFDSSYEQYF
TRBV2	TRBJ2-7	CASGHPKVRSDGYEQYF
TRBV7-2	TRBJ2-1	CASSLRLAGAFNNEQFF
TRBV6-6	TRBJ2-3	CASSYTSGGTDTQYF
TRBV15	TRBJ1-6	CATSGDRVASSPLHF